These 17 T cell receptor beta chains were all obtained from the same sample, sequenced in a study of CD8+CD57+ T cells in acquired aplastic anemia. The template used for profiling TCR beta VDJ and CDR3 was genomic DNA. Each CDR3 protein gets one entry after TCRdb re-called the reads with MiXCR. The sample includes under 200,000 distinct CDR3 sequences, roughly half of them seen just once. Those patients picked for sequencing had displayed CD8+CD57+ cell expansion on flow cytometry. The sequenced sample consisted of sorted CD4+, CD8+, or CD8+CD57+ T cells (not recorded which) from PBMCs. The receptors come from a human donor with aplastic anemia.

This clonotype was observed at least ten times. The chain uses TRBV6-5 and TRBJ1-2; a possible D gene is TRBD1 (6 bases). The length of the CDR3 is 13 residues. V was cut by 6 bases and J by 4 bases, with 12 bases left in between. Germline V gene sequence: CDR1 MNHEY, CDR2 SVGAGI. This CDR3 reads CASSPQGSYGYTF. The CDR3, as DNA: TGTGCCAGCAGCCCACAGGGATCCTATGGCTACACCTTC.

This clonotype was counted ten times or more. This chain links TRBV4-1 with TRBJ2-3; no clear D. Between the trimmed V and J ends, which lost 1 base and 6 bases, there was a span of 5 bases. The CDR3 runs 12 residues. The germline CDR1 and CDR2 sequences are MGHRA and YSYEKL. CDR3 sequence: CASSQVGDTQYF. The CDR3, as DNA: TGCGCCAGCAGCCAAGTGGGGGATACGCAGTATTTT.

This clonotype was observed many times. J is TRBJ2-3 and V is TRBV7-2; TRBD2 aligns across 9 bases. V lost 5 bases and J lost 4; bases outside the gene matches: 4. Germline V gene data show CDR1 as SGHTA and CDR2 as FQGNSA. This CDR3 spans 14 amino acids. The CDR3 DNA reads as TGTGCCAGCAGCGGGACTAGCCCCCCAGATACGCAGTATTTT. Amino acids: CASSGTSPPDTQYF.

The chain uses TRBV20-1 and TRBJ2-7, with 16 positions matching TRBD2. The CDR3 spans 16 residues. The junction had 5 bases not matched to a gene; V was cut back by 5 bases and J by 1 base. Per germline, CDR1 DFQATT and CDR2 SNEGSKA (reference sequence). CDR3 in amino acids: CSAGGLAGGSSYEQYF. The CDR3 region has the DNA TGCAGTGCTGGGGGACTAGCGGGAGGGTCTTCCTACGAGCAGTACTTC.

The rearrangement links TRBV7-2 to TRBJ2-3, with D perhaps TRBD1 (6 bases). The CDR3 extends over 14 amino acids. Deletions cut 7 bases from V and 2 bases from J, with 13 bases between. The germline V gene encodes CDR1 SGHTA and CDR2 FQGNSA. The CDR3 nucleotides are TGTGCCAGCAAGACCGGGGACACCACAGATACGCAGTATTTT. It is translated as CASKTGDTTDTQYF.

The chain has TRBV9 and TRBJ2-5; 8 bases fit TRBD2. Germline CDR1 reads SGDLS; CDR2 reads YYNGEE. V trimming: 2 bases; J trimming: 5 bases; junction bases outside the gene matches: 5. CDR3 size: 14 residues. CDR3 bases: TGTGCCAGCAGCGTCGGGGGGGGGCAGGAGACCCAGTACTTC. It is translated as CASSVGGGQETQYF.

This clonotype was observed many times. The chain employs TRBV11-1 and TRBJ2-7, with D maybe TRBD2 (6 bases). Germline loops: CDR1 SGHAT, CDR2 FQDESV (reference sequence). Trimming cost V 3 bases and J 7 bases, with 13 bases left between them. The CDR3 consists of 13 residues. The CDR3 protein is CASSFRSRGEQYF. For the CDR3, the DNA is TGTGCCAGCAGCTTTAGGTCCCGGGGGGAGCAGTACTTC.

In DNA, the CDR3 is TGTGCCAGCAGCCAAGTATACAGCAGGGCACGAGAGACCCAGTACTTC. This codes for CASSQVYSRARETQYF. The chain couples TRBV3-1 to TRBJ2-5, with D possibly TRBD1 on 5 matching bases. V was trimmed by 1 base and J by 4 bases, leaving 16 bases between them. CDR1 and CDR2 (germline): LGHDT, YNNKEL (reference sequence). The CDR3 loop spans 16 amino acids.

This clonotype was observed many times. The chain recombines TRBV5-8 with TRBJ2-6, with unresolved D. Germline CDR1 reads SGHTS; CDR2 reads YDEGEE. The CDR3 contains 14 residues. The V end was cut by 9 bases, the J end by 2 bases, with 12 bases between. The chain's CDR3 is CATSAETGANVLTF. The CDR3 bases are TGTGCCACCTCGGCCGAGACTGGGGCCAACGTCCTGACTTTC.

This clonotype was found many times. This rearrangement joins TRBV10-3 to TRBJ1-6; D not resolved. Between the trimmed V and J ends, which lost 4 bases and 5 bases, there was a span of 9 bases. CDR1 and CDR2 (germline): ENHRY, SYGVKD. The CDR3 covers 14 residues. Here the CDR3 DNA reads TGTGCCATCAGTGTAGGAGTTAATAATTCACCCCTCCACTTT. Translating it yields CAISVGVNNSPLHF.

In this sample, this clonotype turned up once. Sequence at one end of the junction differs from germline and may be a read error. This chain uses TRBV7-7 with TRBJ2-2; weak D call: TRBD1 (6 bases). CDR1 SSHAT and CDR2 FNYEAQ come from the germline V gene (reference sequence). CDR3 length: 13 residues. The CDR3 nucleotides read TGTGCTAGCAGCGGACAGAAGACCGGGGAGCTGTTTTTT. Translation: CASSGQKTGELFF.

This rearrangement joins TRBV7-9 to TRBJ2-2; D is unresolved. The CDR3 loop spans 13 amino acids. CDR1 and CDR2 from the germline V gene are SEHNR and FQNEAQ (reference sequence). V was trimmed by 5 bases and J by 5 bases, leaving 9 bases between them. The CDR3 loop is CASSPQPTGELFF. CDR3 nucleotides: TGTGCCAGCAGCCCACAACCTACCGGGGAGCTGTTTTTT.

This clonotype was detected ten times or more. The rearrangement links TRBV6-1 to TRBJ2-2, with D maybe TRBD2 (7 bases). From germline, CDR1 is MNHNS and CDR2 SASEGT. Trimming shortened V by 6 bases and J by 6 bases, and 14 bases separated the two germline ends. This CDR3 spans 14 amino acids. CDR3 in amino acids: CASRGGGRAGELFF. Written as DNA, the CDR3 is TGTGCCAGCAGAGGGGGGGGCAGGGCCGGGGAGCTGTTTTTT.

To note about this clonotype: With a much larger clone just one base away, this may be a read error. The V call is TRBV30, the J call TRBJ2-7, with 9 nucleotides matching TRBD2. The CDR3 contains 13 residues. V trimming: 5 bases; J trimming: 2 bases; junction bases outside the gene matches: 4. The V gene's germline CDR1 is GTSNPN and CDR2 SVGIG (reference sequence). CDR3 sequence (DNA): TGTGCCTGGGTGGGACTAGCCCCCTACGAGCAGTACTTC. Amino acid sequence: CAWVGLAPYEQYF.

The table lists this clonotype with many counts. The rearrangement uses TRBV12-3 or TRBV12-4 and TRBJ1-5, with a possible D match to TRBD1 (5 bases). Trimming took off 7 bases at V and 6 bases at J, with 10 bases between the two ends. The CDR3 is made up of 12 amino acids. CDR3 residues: CASTQGTQPQHF. CDR3 nucleotides: TGTGCCAGCACCCAGGGTACTCAGCCCCAGCATTTT.

This clonotype showed up many times. V usage is TRBV6-1 and J usage is TRBJ1-5; 9 nucleotides line up with TRBD1. This CDR3 has 14 amino acids. Germline CDR1 reads MNHNS; CDR2 reads SASEGT. Trimming cost V 4 bases and J 7 bases; bases outside gene matches: 5. DNA for the CDR3: TGTGCCAGCAGTGCAGGACAGGGGATCCAGCCCCAGCATTTT. Translated, it gives CASSAGQGIQPQHF.

This clonotype was detected many times. An end of the junction does not agree with germline; a read error may underlie this. The rearrangement links TRBV12-3 or TRBV12-4 to TRBJ2-3, with 8 bases matching TRBD2. This CDR3 is 14 amino acids long. As DNA, the CDR3 is TGTGCTAGCAGTCATAGCGGGGACACAGATACGCAGTATTTT. Translating it yields CASSHSGDTDTQYF.